The 9 T cell receptor beta chains in this list originate from one sample, sequenced in a study of T cell repertoires in cytomegalovirus infection. These receptors lack a known antigen. One entry per CDR3 protein, called by TCRdb with MiXCR from the reads. The sample includes approximately 470,000 distinct CDR3 sequences, 42% of them seen just once. Source: cultured PBMCs, taken from culture after CMV antigen stimulation. The receptor set was obtained from a human donor in good health (CMV status not recorded). Some clones in this sample may be carry-over from other donors' samples.

This clonotype was counted only a few times. The chain recombines TRBV11-2 with TRBJ2-1, with D unclear. Trimming removed 5 bases from V and 7 bases from J, with 9 bases in between. CDR3 size: 12 residues. Germline CDR1 reads SGHAT; CDR2 reads FQNNGV. Written as DNA, the CDR3 is TGTGCCAGCAGCCCCTTTGGGAATGAGCAGTTCTTC. This gives the protein CASSPFGNEQFF. Looking up the rest from reference TRBV11-2 and TRBJ2-1 gives the full variable domain: EAGVAQSPRYKIIEKRQSVAFWCNPISGHATLYWYQQILGQGPKLLIQFQNNGVVDDSQLPKDRFSAERLKGVDSTLKIQPAKLEDSAVYLCASSPFGNEQFFGPGTRLTVL.

This clonotype was counted only a few times. This chain uses TRBV7-2 with TRBJ2-3; D assignment may be TRBD1 or TRBD2 (7 bases each). CDR3 length equals 15 residues. Germline V gene sequence: CDR1 SGHTA, CDR2 FQGNSA. Trimming removed 7 bases at V and 4 bases at J, with 18 bases between. CDR3 sequence (DNA): TGTGCCAGCACCAGGGGGGGCGGAGACTCAGATACGCAGTATTTT. Protein: CASTRGGGDSDTQYF.

This clonotype has just a few counts. The rearrangement uses TRBV7-6 and TRBJ2-1; 11 bases agree with TRBD2. Germline CDR1 and CDR2: SGHVS and FNYEAQ. The V gene end was trimmed by 3 bases and the J gene end by 8 bases; junction bases not matched to a gene: 6. The CDR3 loop spans 15 amino acids. DNA for the CDR3: TGTGCCAGCAGCTTTTTGACTAGCGGGGCAGATGAGCAGTTCTTC. Translating it yields CASSFLTSGADEQFF.

The chain carries TRBV6-2 or TRBV6-3 and TRBJ2-2, with D maybe TRBD2 (7 bases). The ends were cut back, 4 bases at V and 8 bases at J, with 26 bases in the middle. The germline V gene has CDR1 MNHEY and CDR2 SVGEGT. CDR3 length: 18 amino acids. This CDR3 reads CASSSTAGRGIRYGELFF. DNA of the CDR3: TGTGCCAGCAGTTCCACAGCGGGAAGGGGGATCCGGTATGGGGAGCTGTTTTTT.

This clonotype was detected ten times or more. The chain is built from TRBV7-2 and TRBJ1-5; tentatively, D is TRBD1 (6 bases). This CDR3 has 14 residues. Looked up from germline, CDR1 is SGHTA and CDR2 is FQGNSA. Trimming shortened V by 5 bases and J by 2 bases, and 10 bases separated the two germline ends. The CDR3 sequence is CASSPSGGNQPQHF. The CDR3, as DNA: TGTGCCAGCAGCCCCTCAGGGGGCAATCAGCCCCAGCATTTT.

This clonotype occurred once. The V and J genes are TRBV12-3 or TRBV12-4 and TRBJ1-2; D gene unclear. This CDR3 has 13 amino acids. Trimming removed 3 bases from V and 8 bases from J, with 13 bases in between. CDR3 loop: CASSFPGKYGYTF. The CDR3 coding sequence is TGTGCCAGCAGTTTTCCGGGCAAGTACGGCTACACCTTC.

This clonotype turned up a few times. The chain recombines TRBV7-2 with TRBJ1-4, with D perhaps TRBD1 (5 bases). Trimming cost V 7 bases and J 5 bases, with 14 bases left between them. The CDR3 has 14 residues. Germline CDR1 SGHTA, CDR2 FQGNSA. CDR3 in DNA: TGTGCCAGCACCCAGGGTCAGGGCAATGAAAAACTGTTTTTT. It specifies CASTQGQGNEKLFF.

In its sample, this clonotype was seen a few times. The gene calls are TRBV7-2 and TRBJ1-4; weak D call: TRBD1 (5 bases). Trimming took 6 bases from V and 4 from J, leaving 15 bases between them. Germline V gives CDR1 SGHTA, CDR2 FQGNSA. The CDR3 length is 15 residues. CDR3 sequence (DNA): TGTGCCAGCAGGCTGGGGGGGAGCCTTAATGAAAAACTGTTTTTT. Translating gives CASRLGGSLNEKLFF.

Many counts were recorded for this clonotype. The genes are TRBV7-2 and TRBJ2-3; 9 bases are shared with TRBD2. The CDR3 covers 17 residues. CDR1 and CDR2 from the germline V gene are SGHTA and FQGNSA. The J segment lost 2 bases and the V segment lost 2 bases, leaving 8 bases of the junction unmatched. For the CDR3, the DNA is TGTGCCAGCAGCTTATGGCTAGCGGGAAGAAACACAGATACGCAGTATTTT. As protein: CASSLWLAGRNTDTQYF.